This TCR beta chain was recorded in a study of blood T cell repertoires in COVID-19. Study in general: Spain, Italy and the United States supplied samples that represented acute and convalescent COVID-19. PBMCs, B-cell-depleted T cells, or T cells provided the cDNA or gDNA that made up the material.

In the authors' methods: Reference gene primers were amplified, and this amplification served to estimate nucleated cell counts. Clones were sequenced by immunoSEQ multiplex PCR, and TCRdb holds only the in-frame ones, with some missing. Clone size and V and J calls were adopted from that table, with D and trimming inferred from the DNA. The sample records fewer than 85,000 clones, roughly 84% being singletons. The specimen sequenced was peripheral blood. This receptor was identified in a human donor in a cohort sampled during active COVID-19.

In DNA, the CDR3 is TGTGCCAGCAGCTCGGACAGCTGGAACACCGGGGAGCTGTTTTTT. Translation: CASSSDSWNTGELFF. The J gene is TRBJ2-2, the V gene TRBV5-4; TRBD1 might be the D (6 bases). The CDR3 is made up of 15 amino acids. V dropped 3 bases and J dropped 1 base, with 10 bases sitting between them. CDR1 SGHNT and CDR2 YYREEE come from the germline V gene (reference sequence).